This T cell receptor beta chain was obtained from a study of OX40 agonist ivuxolimab in advanced cancers. A word on this clone: As yet, its antigen is unknown. Germline is not matched at one junction end, which may reflect a read error.

Study results and caveats: Compared with others, partial responders at 0.1-3.0 mg/kg displayed clonal expansion among the lowest.

Germline values: CDR1 SSHAT, CDR2 FNYEAQ (reference sequence). The CDR3 consists of 15 residues. Measured with immunoSEQ multiplex PCR; TCRdb has only the in-frame clones, and not every one. The table has some 85,000 clones, approximately 90% seen once. The chain has TRBV7-7 and TRBJ2-5; D may be TRBD2 (6 bases). The sample was CD4+ or CD8+ T cells sorted from blood, taken in a trial of the OX40 agonist ivuxolimab. This TCR was recovered from an adult with an advanced solid tumor such as melanoma, head and neck, liver or kidney cancer. The CDR3 loop is CASSLDTGGQETQYF. The CDR3 nucleotides are TGTGCTAGCAGCTTAGATACAGGAGGGCAAGAGACCCAGTACTTC.